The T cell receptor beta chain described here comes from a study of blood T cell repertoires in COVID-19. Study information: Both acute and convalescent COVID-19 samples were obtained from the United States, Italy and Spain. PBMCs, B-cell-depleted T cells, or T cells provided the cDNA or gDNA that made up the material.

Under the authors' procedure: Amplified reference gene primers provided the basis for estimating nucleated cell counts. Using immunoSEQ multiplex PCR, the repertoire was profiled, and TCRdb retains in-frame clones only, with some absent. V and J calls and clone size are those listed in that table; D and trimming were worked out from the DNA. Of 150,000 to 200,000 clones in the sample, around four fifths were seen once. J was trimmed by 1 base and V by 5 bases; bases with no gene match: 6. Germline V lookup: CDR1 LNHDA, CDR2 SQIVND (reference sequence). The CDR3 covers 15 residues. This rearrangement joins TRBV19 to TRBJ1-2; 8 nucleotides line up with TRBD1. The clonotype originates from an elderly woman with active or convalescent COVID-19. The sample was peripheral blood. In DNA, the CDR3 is TGTGCCAGTAGTCCCGATGGACAGGGTAACTATGGCTACACCTTC. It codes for CASSPDGQGNYGYTF.